What follows are 28 T cell receptor beta chains derived from one specimen sequenced in a study of lymphopenia after photon versus proton radiotherapy. Method: immunoSEQ multiplex PCR; TCRdb's copy keeps in-frame clones and lacks some. The sample carries approximately 65,000 clones, approximately 86% recorded once. The starting material was peripheral blood, obtained from a patient treated with proton-based radiotherapy. The receptor source for this set is an elderly man with esophageal cancer.

Written as DNA, the CDR3 is TGTGCCAGCAGTGTACAGGGGCGAAACACCGGGGAGCTGTTTTTT. Protein product: CASSVQGRNTGELFF. V and J are TRBV2 and TRBJ2-2; TRBD1 agrees at 7 bases. This CDR3 comprises 15 residues. Looked up from germline, CDR1 is SNHLY and CDR2 is FYNNEI. V gave up 4 bases and J gave up 2 bases; unmatched junction bases: 4. Full variable domain (remainder filled in from reference TRBV2 and TRBJ2-2): EPEVTQTPSHQVTQMGQEVILRCVPISNHLYFYWYRQILGQKVEFLVSFYNNEISEKSEIFDDQFSVERPDGSNFTLKIRSTKLEDSAMYFCASSVQGRNTGELFFGEGSRLTVL.

This rearrangement joins TRBV2 to TRBJ2-2; D ambiguous. This CDR3 contains 14 residues. Per germline, CDR1 SNHLY and CDR2 FYNNEI. The germline V and J ends were trimmed by 5 bases and 0 bases, with 7 bases remaining between them. In nucleotides, the CDR3 is TGTGCCAGCAGTAGTCTTCCGAACACCGGGGAGCTGTTTTTT. Its protein is CASSSLPNTGELFF.

This sequence joins TRBV6-5 and TRBJ1-5; D is possibly TRBD1 (6 bases). Germline CDR1 reads MNHEY; CDR2 reads SVGAGI. V was pared by 4 bases and J by 6 bases, with 10 bases between. CDR3 size: 13 residues. CDR3 coding DNA: TGTGCCAGCAGTTCCGGGACAACTCAGCCCCAGCATTTT. Translation gives CASSSGTTQPQHF.

In the case of this clone: The same CDR3 arises from other DNA sequences in this sample as well. This chain links TRBV19 with TRBJ1-5, with TRBD1 identical over 7 bases. This CDR3 contains 14 residues. Trimming cost V 4 bases and J 2 bases; bases outside gene matches: 2. The germline gives CDR1 LNHDA, CDR2 SQIVND (reference sequence). CDR3 region: CASSTTGGNQPQHF. The CDR3 coding sequence is TGTGCCAGTAGTACCACAGGGGGCAATCAGCCCCAGCATTTT.

V is TRBV28 and J is TRBJ2-5, with 9 nucleotides matching TRBD1. Germline CDR1 reads MDHEN; CDR2 reads SYDVKM. CDR3 length equals 15 residues. The trim removed 5 bases at V and 10 bases at J, leaving 14 bases unmatched. The chain's CDR3 is CASSPHETGGRFQYF. The CDR3 DNA reads TGTGCCAGCAGTCCCCACGAGACAGGGGGTAGGTTCCAGTACTTC.

This sequence joins TRBV6-1 and TRBJ1-5; D is unresolved. The germline V gene encodes CDR1 MNHNS and CDR2 SASEGT. The CDR3 consists of 12 residues. The ends were cut back, 6 bases at V and 7 bases at J, with 10 bases in the middle. For the CDR3, the DNA is TGTGCCAGCAGAAACCCGGGGCAGCCCCAGCATTTT. This gives the protein CASRNPGQPQHF.

The J gene is TRBJ2-7, the V gene TRBV5-8, with D uncertain. V was clipped by 2 bases and J by 4 bases, with 16 bases between them. CDR1 is SGHTS and CDR2 is YDEGEE in the germline V gene. The CDR3 is made up of 15 amino acids. The CDR3 is CASSLVQLSPYEQYF. For the CDR3, the DNA is TGTGCCAGCAGCTTAGTACAGCTTTCCCCTTACGAGCAGTACTTC.

The genes are TRBV27 and TRBJ2-2; tentatively, D is TRBD2 (5 bases). The CDR3 runs 14 residues. Germline-derived CDR1 and CDR2 are MNHEY and SMNVEV (reference sequence). Between the trimmed V and J ends, which lost 6 bases and 3 bases, there was a span of 11 bases. The CDR3 loop is CASRLDWDTGELFF. In nucleotides, the CDR3 is TGTGCCAGCAGACTGGACTGGGACACCGGGGAGCTGTTTTTT.

The chain carries TRBV30 and TRBJ2-7; 7 bases align to TRBD2. The germline gives CDR1 GTSNPN, CDR2 SVGIG (reference sequence). This CDR3 region has 14 residues. With V trimmed by 6 bases and J by 6 bases, 14 bases remained unmatched. The CDR3 reads CACSSLRGIGEQYF. CDR3 sequence (DNA): TGTGCCTGTAGTAGCTTGCGGGGGATAGGCGAGCAGTACTTC.

This sequence joins TRBV25-1 and TRBJ1-1; D gene ambiguous. Trimming stripped 6 bases from V and 4 bases from J, with 12 bases between. CDR1 is MGHDK, CDR2 SYGVNS, per germline. The CDR3 has 13 residues. As DNA, the CDR3 is TGTGCCAGCAGCGGTCCTAGAACCACTGAAGCTTTCTTT. As protein: CASSGPRTTEAFF.

There are a few counts of this clone. V usage is TRBV21-1 and J usage is TRBJ1-2; TRBD1, as called in the table, went unchecked against the DNA. TRBV21-1 counts as a pseudogene. The CDR3 is made up of 14 amino acids. CDR3 bases: TGTGCCAGCAGCATTAATCCCCCAGTTGTTGGCTACACCTTC. Encoded protein: CASSINPPVVGYTF.

The CDR3 DNA is TGCAGCGTTGAGGGGCTAGCGGGGGGGTTAGGAGATACGCAGTATTTT. It yields the protein CSVEGLAGGLGDTQYF. The chain employs TRBV29-1 and TRBJ2-3; 12 bases are a match to TRBD2. Germline CDR1 reads SQVTM; CDR2 reads ANQGSEA. J lost 5 bases, V lost 3 bases, and 9 bases had no gene match. The CDR3 runs to 16 residues.

The rearrangement links TRBV11-2 to TRBJ2-1; D might be TRBD1 or TRBD2, each matching 5 bases. CDR1 is SGHAT, CDR2 FQNNGV, per germline. The CDR3 has 16 amino acids. V lost 2 bases, J lost 7 bases, and 18 bases lay in between. CDR3 nucleotide sequence: TGTGCCAGCAGCTTATGGGGCGGCAGGGAGAGGAATGAGCAGTTCTTC. Translation gives CASSLWGGRERNEQFF.

This clone was detected only once. The chain carries TRBV6-5 and TRBJ2-1; 7 nucleotides line up with TRBD2. Germline V gives CDR1 MNHEY, CDR2 SVGAGI. CDR3 length equals 15 residues. The V segment lost 5 bases and the J segment 5 bases; nucleotides outside the gene matches: 9. CDR3 protein: CASSRGRGWNNEQFF. For the CDR3, the DNA is TGTGCCAGCAGTCGCGGGAGAGGGTGGAACAATGAGCAGTTCTTC.

The genes are TRBV4-1 and TRBJ2-7; tentatively, D is TRBD1 (7 bases). V lost 0 bases to trimming and J lost 6 bases, with 15 bases between them. From germline, CDR1 is MGHRA and CDR2 YSYEKL. The CDR3 length is 15 residues. CDR3 loop: CASSQDGGGRVEQYF. For the CDR3, the DNA is TGCGCCAGCAGCCAAGACGGAGGGGGCCGTGTCGAGCAGTACTTC.

The gene calls are TRBV11-3 and TRBJ2-1, with D perhaps matching TRBD2 (6 bases). The CDR3 totals 15 residues. Deletions cut 0 bases from V and 3 bases from J, with 9 bases between. Germline V lookup: CDR1 SGHNT, CDR2 YENEEA. The CDR3 DNA is TGTGCCAGCAGCTTAGAGGCGGGGCACTACAATGAGCAGTTCTTC. Translated: CASSLEAGHYNEQFF.

The chain is built from TRBV4-1 and TRBJ2-7, with 8 nucleotides matching TRBD1. The J segment lost 1 base and the V segment lost 2 bases, leaving 10 bases of the junction unmatched. CDR3 length: 17 residues. Germline V gives CDR1 MGHRA, CDR2 YSYEKL. The CDR3 region is CASSQYAGTGLSYEQYF. For the CDR3, the DNA is TGCGCCAGCAGCCAATACGCCGGGACAGGTCTATCCTACGAGCAGTACTTC.

This chain uses TRBV20-1 with TRBJ2-7; TRBD1 aligns across 7 bases. The ends lost 6 bases at V and 4 bases at J; junction bases unmatched: 3. The CDR3 spans 11 residues. Germline values: CDR1 DFQATT, CDR2 SNEGSKA (reference sequence). The CDR3 is CSAQTGYEQYF. The CDR3 nucleotides are TGCAGTGCCCAGACAGGGTACGAGCAGTACTTC.

The chain is built from TRBV6-1 and TRBJ2-3; 13 bases are shared with TRBD2. The V gene end was trimmed by 6 bases and the J gene end by 0 bases; junction bases not matched to a gene: 6. The germline gives CDR1 MNHNS, CDR2 SASEGT. The CDR3 has 17 residues. In DNA, the CDR3 is TGTGCCAGCAGGGAACAGGGACTAGCGGGGAGCACAGATACGCAGTATTTT. Translation gives CASREQGLAGSTDTQYF.

V and J are TRBV11-2 and TRBJ2-3; D ambiguous. CDR1 and CDR2 from the germline V gene are SGHAT and FQNNGV. The CDR3 extends over 12 amino acids. Trimming shortened V by 5 bases and J by 3 bases, and 6 bases separated the two germline ends. The CDR3 loop reads CASSPGTDTQYF. CDR3 nucleotides: TGTGCCAGCAGCCCAGGAACAGATACGCAGTATTTT.

The rearrangement uses TRBV19 and TRBJ2-7; 10 nucleotides align to TRBD2. Germline CDR1 and CDR2: LNHDA and SQIVND (reference sequence). The V and J ends lost 6 bases and 1 base, in that order; junction bases with no gene match: 9. The CDR3 loop spans 16 amino acids. The CDR3 DNA reads TGTGCCAGTAGGGCACTAGCGGGGAGAGGGTCCTACGAGCAGTACTTC. Protein: CASRALAGRGSYEQYF.

V and J are TRBV30 and TRBJ1-1; D not certain. The germline gives CDR1 GTSNPN, CDR2 SVGIG (reference sequence). CDR3 length equals 14 residues. The V gene lost 0 bases and the J gene lost 1 base, with 9 bases spanning the gap. Written as DNA, the CDR3 is TGTGCCTGGAGTGTCTTAGGGAGGAACACTGAAGCTTTCTTT. Its translation: CAWSVLGRNTEAFF.

This sequence joins TRBV4-1 and TRBJ2-4; TRBD2 aligns across 15 bases. This CDR3 spans 19 amino acids. The germline V gene encodes CDR1 MGHRA and CDR2 YSYEKL. V was pared by 4 bases and J by 0 bases, with 7 bases of the junction left unmatched. The CDR3 loop reads CASSLAGLAGGVAKNIQYF. The CDR3 DNA is TGCGCCAGCAGCCTCGCTGGACTAGCGGGGGGGGTAGCCAAAAACATTCAGTACTTC.

The chain joins TRBV7-2 to TRBJ1-4, with a possible D match to TRBD1 (5 bases). Trimming took 5 bases from V and 5 from J, leaving 15 bases between them. The CDR3 is 15 amino acids. Germline V gives CDR1 SGHTA, CDR2 FQGNSA. The CDR3 sequence: CASSPAGPVNEKLFF. Written as DNA, the CDR3 is TGTGCCAGCAGCCCCGCGGGGCCCGTAAATGAAAAACTGTTTTTT. Full variable domain (missing parts from reference TRBV7-2 and TRBJ1-4): GAGVSQSPSNKVTEKGKDVELRCDPISGHTALYWYRQSLGQGLEFLIYFQGNSAPDKSGLPSDRFSAERTGGSVSTLTIQRTQQEDSAVYLCASSPAGPVNEKLFFGSGTQLSVL.

This clone came up once. This chain joins TRBV14 and TRBJ1-2; no clear D gene. The V gene lost 2 bases and the J gene lost 0 bases, with 10 bases spanning the gap. Per germline, CDR1 SGHDN and CDR2 FVKESK. The CDR3 runs 15 residues. For the CDR3, the DNA is TGTGCCAGCAGCCAAACCCGATTTGCTAACTATGGCTACACCTTC. Translating it yields CASSQTRFANYGYTF.

The chain links TRBV6-5 to TRBJ1-6; no clear D. Germline-derived CDR1 and CDR2 are MNHEY and SVGAGI. The CDR3 loop spans 12 amino acids. Trimming removed 4 bases from V and 8 bases from J, with 6 bases in between. The CDR3 DNA reads as TGTGCCAGCAGTTTTAACGATTCACCCCTCCACTTT. Amino acids: CASSFNDSPLHF.

This clone has more than one count but fewer than ten. The chain employs TRBV25-1 and TRBJ2-7; 14 bases align to TRBD2. The CDR3 is made up of 16 amino acids. Germline trimming cut 2 bases from V and 7 bases from J; bases unmatched to any gene: 7. CDR1 is MGHDK, CDR2 SYGVNS, per germline. CDR3 sequence: CASSEPGLAGAQEQYF. The CDR3 nucleotides are TGTGCCAGCAGTGAACCGGGACTAGCGGGAGCTCAAGAGCAGTACTTC.

The CDR3 loop is CASSSQGRYSYEQYF. CDR3 coding DNA: TGTGCCAGCAGCTCTCAGGGGCGCTACTCCTACGAGCAGTACTTC. The chain joins TRBV7-2 to TRBJ2-7, with D possibly matching TRBD1 (6 bases). Germline V lookup: CDR1 SGHTA, CDR2 FQGNSA. This CDR3 region has 15 residues. Trimming took off 4 bases at V and 0 bases at J, with 13 bases between the two ends.